This is a list of T cell receptor beta chains from one sample in a study of T cell responses to AZD1222 COVID-19 vaccine. Libraries were prepared by immunoSEQ multiplex PCR; TCRdb keeps only in-frame clonotypes and omits some of them. This table has around 99,000 clones, 91% appearing once. Sequencing used peripheral blood, obtained on day 0 of AZD1222 vaccination. The receptors were sampled from an adult in good health. Both conserved end residues are part of each CDR3. D genes are given only for firm matches. A row's size may be missing; if present it is once, few, many or a size class.

V gene,clone size,J gene,D gene,CDR3 DNA,CDR3 protein
TRBV18,-,TRBJ2-7,-,TGTGCCAGCTCACCCGACAGTTACGAGCAGTACTTC,CASSPDSYEQYF
TRBV29-1,-,TRBJ1-2,-,TGCAGCGCCCAGGACAGAGTCTCCTATGGCTACACCTTC,CSAQDRVSYGYTF
TRBV6-5,-,TRBJ1-1,TRBD1,TGTGCCAGCACGGCACGCACGACAGGGCATACTGAAGCTTTCTTT,CASTARTTGHTEAFF
TRBV29-1,-,TRBJ1-2,-,TGCAGCGCTGAGAGACTCTATGGCTACACCTTC,CSAERLYGYTF
TRBV4-3,once,TRBJ1-2,-,TGCGCCAGCAGCCCCACAGGGTTGGAGGGCTACACCTTC,CASSPTGLEGYTF
TRBV5-4,-,TRBJ1-2,-,TGTGCCAGCAGCTCGGAAGTTGACTATGGCTACACCTTC,CASSSEVDYGYTF
TRBV20-1,-,TRBJ2-1,-,TGCAGTGCTAGTACGGGCCAGCACAATGAGCAGTTCTTC,CSASTGQHNEQFF
TRBV4-3,-,TRBJ1-2,-,TGCGCCAGCAGCCAAGAAGGGGGGCGGTGGGCTGGCTACACCTTC,CASSQEGGRWAGYTF
TRBV16,-,TRBJ1-1,-,TGTGCCAGCAGACCCGGGACTGTCAACTCTGAAGCTTTCTTT,CASRPGTVNSEAFF
TRBV5-1,-,TRBJ1-6,-,TGCGCCAGCACCTTATACGGACAGCCTGATTCACCCCTCCACTTT,CASTLYGQPDSPLHF
TRBV6-1,-,TRBJ1-6,-,TGTGCCAGCAGTGAACAGGGCAATTCACCCCTCCACTTT,CASSEQGNSPLHF
TRBV5-6,-,TRBJ1-2,TRBD1,TGTGCCAGCAGCTCCACGCAACGGACAGGTTACACCTTC,CASSSTQRTGYTF
TRBV19,-,TRBJ1-5,TRBD1,TGTGCCAGTACTCTCAGGGGGGGGAATAGCAATCAGCCCCAGCATTTT,CASTLRGGNSNQPQHF
TRBV6-5,-,TRBJ1-1,TRBD1,TGTGCCAGCAGTTACGGACAGGGGGTTGACACTGAAGCTTTCTTT,CASSYGQGVDTEAFF
TRBV6-6,once,TRBJ1-5,-,TGTGCCAGCAGACCCAATACGGGACAACTTAATCAGCCCCAGCATTTT,CASRPNTGQLNQPQHF
TRBV2,-,TRBJ1-5,TRBD1,TGTGCCAGCAGTGCCCGGACAGGACATCAGCCCCAGCATTTT,CASSARTGHQPQHF
TRBV6-5,-,TRBJ2-7,-,TGTGCCAGCTCTTCCCAACGTGACGGCTACGAGCAGTACTTC,CASSSQRDGYEQYF